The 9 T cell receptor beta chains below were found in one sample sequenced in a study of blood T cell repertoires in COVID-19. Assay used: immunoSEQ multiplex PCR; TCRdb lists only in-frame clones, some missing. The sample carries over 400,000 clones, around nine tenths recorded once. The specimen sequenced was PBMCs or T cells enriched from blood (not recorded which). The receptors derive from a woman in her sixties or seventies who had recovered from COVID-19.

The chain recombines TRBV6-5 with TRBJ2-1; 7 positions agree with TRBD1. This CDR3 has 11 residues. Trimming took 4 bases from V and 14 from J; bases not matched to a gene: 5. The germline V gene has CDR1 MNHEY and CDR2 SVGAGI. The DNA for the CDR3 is TGTGCCAGCAGTTTTACAGGGGCGGAGTTCTTC. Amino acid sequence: CASSFTGAEFF.

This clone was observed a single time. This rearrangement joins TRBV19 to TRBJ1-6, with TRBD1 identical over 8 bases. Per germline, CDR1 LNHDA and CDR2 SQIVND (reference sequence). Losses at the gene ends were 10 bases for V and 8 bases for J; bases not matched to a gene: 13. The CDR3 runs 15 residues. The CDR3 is CATSENRGDHSPLHF. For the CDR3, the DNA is TGTGCCACATCTGAGAACAGGGGGGATCATTCACCCCTCCACTTT.

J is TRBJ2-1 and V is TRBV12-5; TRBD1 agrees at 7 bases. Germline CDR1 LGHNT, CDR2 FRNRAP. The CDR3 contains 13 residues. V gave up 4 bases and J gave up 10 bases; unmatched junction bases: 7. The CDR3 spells CASGWDQGVEQFF. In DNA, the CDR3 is TGTGCTAGTGGTTGGGACCAGGGGGTCGAGCAGTTCTTC. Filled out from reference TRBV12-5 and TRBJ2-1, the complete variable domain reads DARVTQTPRHKVTEMGQEVTMRCQPILGHNTVFWYRQTMMQGLELLAYFRNRAPLDDSGMPKDRFSAEMPDATLATLKIQPSEPRDSAVYFCASGWDQGVEQFFGPGTRLTVL.

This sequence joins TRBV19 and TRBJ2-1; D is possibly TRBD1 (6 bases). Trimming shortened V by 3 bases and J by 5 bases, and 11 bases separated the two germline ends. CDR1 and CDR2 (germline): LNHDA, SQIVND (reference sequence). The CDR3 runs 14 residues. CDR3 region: CASSIGGPNNEQFF. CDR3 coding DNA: TGTGCCAGTAGTATTGGGGGCCCTAACAATGAGCAGTTCTTC.

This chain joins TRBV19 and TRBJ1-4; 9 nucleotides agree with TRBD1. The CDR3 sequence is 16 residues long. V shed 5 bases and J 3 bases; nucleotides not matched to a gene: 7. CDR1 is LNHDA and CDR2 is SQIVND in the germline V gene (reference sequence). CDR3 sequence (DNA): TGTGCCAGTAGTCCCCGGGACAGGGCAGCTAATGAAAAACTGTTTTTT. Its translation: CASSPRDRAANEKLFF.

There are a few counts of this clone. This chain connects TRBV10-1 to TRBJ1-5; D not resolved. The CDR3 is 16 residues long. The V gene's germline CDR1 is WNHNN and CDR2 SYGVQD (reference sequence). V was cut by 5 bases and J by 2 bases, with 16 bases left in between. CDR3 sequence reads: CASSPLGGMGNQPQHF. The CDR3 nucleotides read TGCGCCAGCAGTCCTCTAGGCGGAATGGGCAATCAGCCCCAGCATTTT.

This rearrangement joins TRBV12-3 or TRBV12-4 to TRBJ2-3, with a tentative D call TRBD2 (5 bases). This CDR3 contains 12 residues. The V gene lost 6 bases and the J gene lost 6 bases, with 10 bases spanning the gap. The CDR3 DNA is TGTGCCAGCAGCCCGGAGCGGGATACGCAGTATTTT. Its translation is CASSPERDTQYF.

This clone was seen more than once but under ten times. CDR3 sequence: CASSEAGRGGELFF. The CDR3, as DNA: TGTGCCAGCAGTGAAGCCGGCAGGGGTGGGGAGCTGTTTTTT. The J gene is TRBJ2-2, the V gene TRBV2; weak D call: TRBD1 (6 bases). Germline V gene lookup returns CDR1 SNHLY and CDR2 FYNNEI. The V end lost 0 bases, the J end lost 8 bases, and 10 bases lay between the germline ends. CDR3 length: 14 amino acids.

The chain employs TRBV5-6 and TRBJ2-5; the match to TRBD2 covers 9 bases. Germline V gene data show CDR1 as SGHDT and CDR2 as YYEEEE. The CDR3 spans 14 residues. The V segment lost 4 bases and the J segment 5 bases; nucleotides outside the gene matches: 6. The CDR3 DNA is TGTGCCAGCAGCCCTAGCGGGGCGGGCGAGACCCAGTACTTC. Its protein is CASSPSGAGETQYF.